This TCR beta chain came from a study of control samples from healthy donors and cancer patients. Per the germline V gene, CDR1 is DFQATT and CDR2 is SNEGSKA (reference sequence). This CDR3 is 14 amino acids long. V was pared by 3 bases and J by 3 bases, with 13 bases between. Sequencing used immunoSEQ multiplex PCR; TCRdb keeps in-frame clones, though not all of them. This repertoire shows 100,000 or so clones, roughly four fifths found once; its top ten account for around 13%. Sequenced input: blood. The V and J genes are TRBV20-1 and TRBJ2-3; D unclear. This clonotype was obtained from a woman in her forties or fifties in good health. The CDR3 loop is CSASGRATTDTQYF. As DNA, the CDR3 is TGCAGTGCTAGTGGAAGGGCTACTACAGATACGCAGTATTTT.